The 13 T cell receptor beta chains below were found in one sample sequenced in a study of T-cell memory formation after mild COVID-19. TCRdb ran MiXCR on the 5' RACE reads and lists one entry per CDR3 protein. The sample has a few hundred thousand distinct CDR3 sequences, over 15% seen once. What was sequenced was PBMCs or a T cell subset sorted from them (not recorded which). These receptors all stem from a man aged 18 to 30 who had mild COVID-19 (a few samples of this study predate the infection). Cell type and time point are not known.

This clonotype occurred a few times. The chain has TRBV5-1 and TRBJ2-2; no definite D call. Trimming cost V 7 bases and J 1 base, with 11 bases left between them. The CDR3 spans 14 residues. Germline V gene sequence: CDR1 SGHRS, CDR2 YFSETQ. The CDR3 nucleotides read TGCGCCAGCCAAGGAGTCCAGAACACCGGGGAGCTGTTTTTT. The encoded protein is CASQGVQNTGELFF. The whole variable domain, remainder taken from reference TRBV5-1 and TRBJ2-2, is KAGVTQTPRYLIKTRGQQVTLSCSPISGHRSVSWYQQTPGQGLQFLFEYFSETQRNKGNFPGRFSGRQFSNSRSEMNVSTLELGDSALYLCASQGVQNTGELFFGEGSRLTVL.

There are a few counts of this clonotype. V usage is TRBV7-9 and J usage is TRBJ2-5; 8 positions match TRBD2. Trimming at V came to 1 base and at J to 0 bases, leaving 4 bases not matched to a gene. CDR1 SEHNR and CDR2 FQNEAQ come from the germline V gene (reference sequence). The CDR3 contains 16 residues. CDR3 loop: CASSLVPGGYQETQYF. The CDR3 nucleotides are TGTGCCAGCAGCTTAGTCCCGGGGGGGTACCAAGAGACCCAGTACTTC.

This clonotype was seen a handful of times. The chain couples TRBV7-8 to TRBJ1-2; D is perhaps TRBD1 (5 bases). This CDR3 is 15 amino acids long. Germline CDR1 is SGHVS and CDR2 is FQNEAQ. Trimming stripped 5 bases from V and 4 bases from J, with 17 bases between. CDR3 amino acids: CASSTQRGIRYGYTF. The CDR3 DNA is TGTGCCAGCAGCACCCAAAGGGGTATCCGCTATGGCTACACCTTC. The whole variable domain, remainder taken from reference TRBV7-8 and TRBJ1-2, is GAGVSQSPRYKVAKRGQDVALRCDPISGHVSLFWYQQALGQGPEFLTYFQNEAQLDKSGLPSDRFFAERPEGSVSTLKIQRTQQEDSAVYLCASSTQRGIRYGYTFGSGTRLTVV.

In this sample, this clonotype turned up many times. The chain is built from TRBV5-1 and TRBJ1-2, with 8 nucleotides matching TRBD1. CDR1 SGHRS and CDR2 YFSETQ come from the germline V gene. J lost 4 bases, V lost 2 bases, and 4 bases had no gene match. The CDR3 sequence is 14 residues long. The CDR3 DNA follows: TGCGCCAGCAGCTTCGCAGGGGGCGGCTATGGCTACACCTTC. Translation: CASSFAGGGYGYTF.

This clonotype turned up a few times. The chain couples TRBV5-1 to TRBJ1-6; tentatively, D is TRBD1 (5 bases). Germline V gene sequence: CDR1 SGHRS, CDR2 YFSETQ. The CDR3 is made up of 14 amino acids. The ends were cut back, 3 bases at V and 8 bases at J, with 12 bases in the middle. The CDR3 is CASSSRAQDSPLHF. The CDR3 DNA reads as TGCGCCAGCAGCTCCAGGGCACAGGATTCACCCCTCCACTTT.

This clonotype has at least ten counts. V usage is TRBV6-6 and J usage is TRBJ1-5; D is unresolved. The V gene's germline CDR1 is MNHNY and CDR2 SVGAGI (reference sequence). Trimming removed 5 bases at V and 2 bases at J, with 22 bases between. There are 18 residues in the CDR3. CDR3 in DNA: TGTGCCAGCAGTCCCTCTCCGCGGAACCCGCTAGGCAATCAGCCCCAGCATTTT. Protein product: CASSPSPRNPLGNQPQHF.

CDR3 loop: CASSVESRRKFVGELFF. In DNA, the CDR3 is TGTGCCAGCAGCGTAGAGTCGCGGAGAAAGTTCGTCGGGGAGCTGTTTTTT. The J gene is TRBJ2-2, the V gene TRBV9; no reliable D call. The CDR3 is made up of 17 amino acids. Trimming removed 0 bases from V and 7 bases from J, with 19 bases in between. Germline CDR1 and CDR2: SGDLS and YYNGEE.

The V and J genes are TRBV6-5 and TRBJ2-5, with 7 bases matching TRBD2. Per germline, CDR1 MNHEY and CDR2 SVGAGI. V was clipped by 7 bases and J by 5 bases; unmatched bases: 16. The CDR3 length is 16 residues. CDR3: CASTTDGLDKRETQYF. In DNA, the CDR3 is TGTGCCAGCACTACAGATGGACTAGATAAGAGGGAGACCCAGTACTTC.

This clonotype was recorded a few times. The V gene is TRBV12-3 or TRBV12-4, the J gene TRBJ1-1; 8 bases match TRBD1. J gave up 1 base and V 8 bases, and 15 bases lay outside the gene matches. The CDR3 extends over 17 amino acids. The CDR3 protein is CASWWGSRGQGNTEAFF. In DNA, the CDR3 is TGTGCCAGCTGGTGGGGGTCGCGAGGACAGGGGAACACTGAAGCTTTCTTT.

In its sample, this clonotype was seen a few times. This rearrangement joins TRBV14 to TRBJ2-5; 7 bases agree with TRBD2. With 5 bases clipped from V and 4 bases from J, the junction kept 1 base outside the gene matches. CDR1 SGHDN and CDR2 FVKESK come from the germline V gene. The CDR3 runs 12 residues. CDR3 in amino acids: CASSREGETQYF. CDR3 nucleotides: TGTGCCAGCAGCAGGGAGGGAGAGACCCAGTACTTC.

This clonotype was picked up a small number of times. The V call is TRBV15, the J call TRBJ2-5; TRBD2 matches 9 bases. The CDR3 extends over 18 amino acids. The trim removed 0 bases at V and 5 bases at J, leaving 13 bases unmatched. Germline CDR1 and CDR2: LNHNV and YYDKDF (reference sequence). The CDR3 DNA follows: TGTGCCACCAGCAGAGAGGGATGGGTTAGCGGGGGCCTTGAGACCCAGTACTTC. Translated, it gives CATSREGWVSGGLETQYF.

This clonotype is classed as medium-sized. In nucleotides, the CDR3 is TGCAGTGCTGACGACAGCTATGGCTACACCTTC. This gives the protein CSADDSYGYTF. The V gene is TRBV20-1, the J gene TRBJ1-2; D possibly corresponds to TRBD1 (5 bases). The CDR3 covers 11 residues. Germline loops: CDR1 DFQATT, CDR2 SNEGSKA (reference sequence). The V and J ends lost 5 bases and 4 bases respectively, with 8 bases between them.

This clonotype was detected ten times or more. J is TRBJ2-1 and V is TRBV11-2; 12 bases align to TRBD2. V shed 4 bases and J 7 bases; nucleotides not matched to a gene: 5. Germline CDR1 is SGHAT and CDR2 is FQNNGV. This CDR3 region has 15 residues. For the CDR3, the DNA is TGTGCCAGCAGCTCCCTAGCGGGGGGGCAAAATGAGCAGTTCTTC. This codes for CASSSLAGGQNEQFF.